These 5 T cell receptor beta chains came from one sample sequenced in a study of metastatic and nonmetastatic thyroid tumors. Patients were all untreated before their thyroid surgery. TCRdb re-analyzed the PCR reads using MiXCR. The sample carries some 8,500 clones, roughly 35% recorded once. The sample consisted of tumor tissue. Receptors were obtained from a female donor with papillary thyroid cancer or a benign thyroid nodule (not recorded which). Some clones in this sample may be carry-over from other donors' samples.

In this sample, this clone turned up many times. The gene calls are TRBV5-1 and TRBJ2-3; 10 nucleotides match TRBD2. V lost 4 bases, J lost 3 bases, and 5 bases stayed unmatched. Germline CDR1 is SGHRS and CDR2 is YFSETQ. CDR3 length equals 15 residues. The CDR3 region is CASSGAGGPTDTQYF. In DNA form, the CDR3 reads TGCGCCAGCAGCGGAGCGGGGGGGCCGACAGATACGCAGTATTTT.

This clone has just a few counts. The chain couples TRBV10-2 to TRBJ2-3, with a tentative D call TRBD2 (6 bases). The V end was cut by 8 bases, the J end by 2 bases, with 17 bases between. This CDR3 region has 15 residues. Looked up from germline, CDR1 is WSHSY and CDR2 is SAAADI. The CDR3 spells CASLSSDYLTDTQYF. In DNA, the CDR3 is TGCGCCAGCCTTAGTTCGGACTACCTCACAGATACGCAGTATTTT.

This clone appeared a few times. The V and J genes are TRBV24-1 and TRBJ2-1, with D perhaps matching TRBD1 or TRBD2 (6 bases each). In germline, CDR1 is KGHDR, CDR2 SFDVKD. Trimming removed 8 bases from V and 5 bases from J, with 12 bases in between. This CDR3 is 13 amino acids long. The CDR3 region is CATKGGRDNEQFF. In nucleotides, the CDR3 is TGTGCCACCAAGGGGGGCCGAGACAATGAGCAGTTCTTC.

The chain couples TRBV24-1 to TRBJ2-2; TRBD1 aligns across 10 bases. The CDR3 extends over 19 amino acids. Trimming removed 1 base from V and 3 bases from J; junction bases left unmatched: 10. Germline CDR1 reads KGHDR; CDR2 reads SFDVKD. DNA for the CDR3: TGTGCCACCAGTGATTTACCGACAGGGGGCGGATGGGACACCGGGGAGCTGTTTTTT. Translated: CATSDLPTGGGWDTGELFF.

This clone is judged medium-sized (0.01 to 0.1%). The J gene is TRBJ1-6, the V gene TRBV6-1, with 7 positions matching TRBD1. Trimming at V came to 10 bases and at J to 9 bases, leaving 12 bases not matched to a gene. The CDR3 runs 14 residues. Germline values: CDR1 MNHNS, CDR2 SASEGT. This CDR3 reads CATSWDSPRSPLHF. The DNA for the CDR3 is TGTGCCACTTCGTGGGACAGTCCGCGTTCACCCCTCCACTTT.